One TCR beta chain is described in this entry. Its target is not known. Germline V gene sequence: CDR1 MNHEY, CDR2 SVGAGI. CDR3 length: 14 residues. After removal of 8 bases from V and 7 bases from J, the junction contained 13 bases not matched to a gene. From the 5' RACE reads, TCRdb called clonotypes with MiXCR, one entry per CDR3 protein. The table lists hundreds of thousands of distinct CDR3 sequences, around 12% of them singletons, with under 15% in the top ten. The source of the sample is a study of T cells after yellow fever vaccination. Whole-study findings and limits: A faster peak, day 5 versus 15, was reached by the weaker secondary response. Abundant bulk-derived clonotypes could contaminate FACS-sorted repertoires. A small proportion of clonotypes was detected in both the CD4 and CD8 compartments.

The TCR sequence derives from a man aged 25 to 40 who received the YFV17D yellow fever vaccine. The starting material was PBMCs, obtained on the day of the yellow fever booster vaccination. This chain links TRBV6-5 with TRBJ2-7, with 8 bases aligning to TRBD2. The DNA for the CDR3 is TGTGCCAGCGCGTACTCGGGAGGGCCGGGAGAGCAGTACTTC. Its protein is CASAYSGGPGEQYF.